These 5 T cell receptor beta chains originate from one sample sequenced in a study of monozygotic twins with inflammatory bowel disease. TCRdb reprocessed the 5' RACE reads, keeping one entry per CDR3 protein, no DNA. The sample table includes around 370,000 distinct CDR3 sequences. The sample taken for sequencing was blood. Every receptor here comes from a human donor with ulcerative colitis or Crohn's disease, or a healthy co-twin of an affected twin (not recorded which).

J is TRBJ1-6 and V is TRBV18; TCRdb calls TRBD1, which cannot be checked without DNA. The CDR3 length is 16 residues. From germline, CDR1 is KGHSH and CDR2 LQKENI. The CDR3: CASSRVSGTENSPLHF.

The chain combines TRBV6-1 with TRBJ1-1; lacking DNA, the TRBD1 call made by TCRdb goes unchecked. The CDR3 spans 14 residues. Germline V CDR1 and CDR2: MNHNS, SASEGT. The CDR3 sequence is CAGRPSQGMVEAFF.

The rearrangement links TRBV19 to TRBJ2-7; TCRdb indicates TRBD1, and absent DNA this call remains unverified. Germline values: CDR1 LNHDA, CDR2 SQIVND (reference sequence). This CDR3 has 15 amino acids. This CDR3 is CASSFSGAWFHEQYF.

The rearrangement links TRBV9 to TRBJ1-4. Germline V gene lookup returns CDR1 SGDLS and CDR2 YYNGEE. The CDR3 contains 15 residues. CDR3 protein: CASSVDSGTNEKLFF.

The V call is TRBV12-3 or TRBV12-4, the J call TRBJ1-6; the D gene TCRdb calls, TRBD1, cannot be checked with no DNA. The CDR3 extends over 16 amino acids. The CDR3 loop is CASSSGTGGPNSPLHF.